This T cell receptor (beta chain) derives from a study of T-cell reconstitution after alpha-beta-depleted transplantation in children. Unique molecular identifiers featured in how the TCRbeta library was prepared. TCRdb recomputed calls from the PCR reads with MiXCR, one row per CDR3 protein. The sample yields approximately 270,000 distinct CDR3 sequences, roughly 9.5% seen once. This CDR3 region has 17 residues. Germline V CDR1 and CDR2: SGHRS, YFSETQ. V was shortened by 0 bases and J by 3 bases, with 17 bases between the two germline ends. Specimen: PBMCs from the stem cell graft donor, collected from the stem cell graft. The chain combines TRBV5-1 with TRBJ2-3, with D possibly matching TRBD2 (7 bases). This TCR derives from a human donor who donated a stem cell graft to a child with SCID. CDR3 DNA sequence: TGCGCCAGCAGCTTGGCCCTCGCGGGGGCGGGGACAGATACGCAGTATTTT. This codes for CASSLALAGAGTDTQYF.